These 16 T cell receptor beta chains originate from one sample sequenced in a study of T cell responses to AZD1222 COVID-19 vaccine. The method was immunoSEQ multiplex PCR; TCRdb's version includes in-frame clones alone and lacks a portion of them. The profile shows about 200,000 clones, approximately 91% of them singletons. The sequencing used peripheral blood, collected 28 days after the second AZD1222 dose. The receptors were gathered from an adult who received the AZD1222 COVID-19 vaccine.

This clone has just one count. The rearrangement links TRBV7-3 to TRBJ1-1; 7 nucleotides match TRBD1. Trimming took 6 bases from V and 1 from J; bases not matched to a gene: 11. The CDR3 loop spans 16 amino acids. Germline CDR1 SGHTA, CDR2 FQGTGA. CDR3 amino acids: CASRQNAGGRNTEAFF. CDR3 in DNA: TGTGCCAGCAGACAAAACGCAGGGGGTAGGAACACTGAAGCTTTCTTT.

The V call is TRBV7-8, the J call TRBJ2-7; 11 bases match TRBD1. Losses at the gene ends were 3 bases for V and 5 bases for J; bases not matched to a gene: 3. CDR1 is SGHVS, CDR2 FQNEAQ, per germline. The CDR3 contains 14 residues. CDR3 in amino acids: CASSFGQGADEQYF. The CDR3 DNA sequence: TGTGCCAGCAGCTTCGGACAGGGGGCGGACGAGCAGTACTTC.

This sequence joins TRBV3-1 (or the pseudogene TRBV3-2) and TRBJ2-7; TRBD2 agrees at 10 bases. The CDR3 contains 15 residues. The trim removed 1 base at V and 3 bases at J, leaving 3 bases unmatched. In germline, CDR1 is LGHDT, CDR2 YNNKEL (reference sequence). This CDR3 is CASSQVLAGVYEQYF. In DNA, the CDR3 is TGTGCCAGCAGCCAAGTCCTAGCGGGAGTCTACGAGCAGTACTTC.

The CDR3 DNA reads TGTGCCAGCAGCCAAGTACCCGGTTCTGGAAACACCATATATTTT. Encoded protein: CASSQVPGSGNTIYF. The J gene is TRBJ1-3, the V gene TRBV3-1 (or the pseudogene TRBV3-2), with D hard to call. The CDR3 length is 15 residues. The germline gives CDR1 LGHDT, CDR2 YNNKEL (reference sequence). V shed 1 base and J shed 1 base, with 8 bases lying between them.

The CDR3 nucleotides are TGTGCCAGCAGCGTAGCGGGACAGCCCTACGAGCAGTACTTC. Encoded protein: CASSVAGQPYEQYF. This chain joins TRBV9 and TRBJ2-7; 7 positions match TRBD1. This CDR3 contains 14 residues. Germline CDR1 and CDR2: SGDLS and YYNGEE. The ends lost 0 bases at V and 2 bases at J; junction bases unmatched: 2.

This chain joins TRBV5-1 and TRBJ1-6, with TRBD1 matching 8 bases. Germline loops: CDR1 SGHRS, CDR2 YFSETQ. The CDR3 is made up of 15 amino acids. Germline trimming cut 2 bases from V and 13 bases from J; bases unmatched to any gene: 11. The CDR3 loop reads CASSFIAGTGQPLHF. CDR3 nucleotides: TGCGCCAGCAGCTTTATAGCCGGGACAGGCCAGCCCCTCCACTTT.

CDR3 nucleotides: TGTGCCAGCGGGAGGACTGAAGCTTTCTTT. It yields the protein CASGRTEAFF. The chain joins TRBV28 to TRBJ1-1; unclear D gene. CDR3 length equals 10 residues. V was cut by 8 bases and J by 5 bases, with 6 bases left in between. Germline loops: CDR1 MDHEN, CDR2 SYDVKM.

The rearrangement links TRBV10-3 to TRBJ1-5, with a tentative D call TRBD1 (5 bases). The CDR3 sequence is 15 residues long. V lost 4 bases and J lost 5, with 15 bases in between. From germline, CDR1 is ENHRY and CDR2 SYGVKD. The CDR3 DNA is TGTGCCATCAGTGCCGGGGCGGGAATGGATCAGCCCCAGCATTTT. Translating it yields CAISAGAGMDQPQHF.

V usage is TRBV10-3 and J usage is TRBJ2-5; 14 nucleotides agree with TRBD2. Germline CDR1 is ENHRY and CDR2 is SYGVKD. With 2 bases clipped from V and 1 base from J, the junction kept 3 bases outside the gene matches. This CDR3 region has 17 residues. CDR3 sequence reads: CAISEGLAGGVQETQYF. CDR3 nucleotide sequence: TGTGCCATCAGTGAGGGACTAGCGGGAGGAGTCCAAGAGACCCAGTACTTC.

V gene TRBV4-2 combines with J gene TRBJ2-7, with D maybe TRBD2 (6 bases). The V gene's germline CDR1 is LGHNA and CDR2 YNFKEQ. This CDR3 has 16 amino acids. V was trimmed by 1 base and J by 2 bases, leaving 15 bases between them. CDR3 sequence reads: CASSQVDGSSPYEQYF. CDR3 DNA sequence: TGTGCCAGCAGCCAAGTTGACGGGAGTTCCCCCTACGAGCAGTACTTC.

Written as DNA, the CDR3 is TGTGCCAGCAGCTTTTCAGGGTCGGATGGCTACACCTTC. Its translation: CASSFSGSDGYTF. The chain recombines TRBV7-9 with TRBJ1-2; TRBD1 might be the D (5 bases). The CDR3 is 13 residues long. Germline-derived CDR1 and CDR2 are SEHNR and FQNEAQ (reference sequence). V was trimmed by 3 bases and J by 6 bases, leaving 11 bases between them. Full variable domain (rest looked up from reference TRBV7-9 and TRBJ1-2): DTGVSQNPRHKITKRGQNVTFRCDPISEHNRLYWYRQTLGQGPEFLTYFQNEAQLEKSRLLSDRFSAERPKGSFSTLEIQRTEQGDSAMYLCASSFSGSDGYTFGSGTRLTVV.

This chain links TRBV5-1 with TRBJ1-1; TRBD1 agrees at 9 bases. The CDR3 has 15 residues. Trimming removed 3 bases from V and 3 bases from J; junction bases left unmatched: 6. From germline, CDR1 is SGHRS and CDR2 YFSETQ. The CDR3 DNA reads TGCGCCAGCAGCTCCTTGACAGGGGGGGACACTGAAGCTTTCTTT. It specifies CASSSLTGGDTEAFF.

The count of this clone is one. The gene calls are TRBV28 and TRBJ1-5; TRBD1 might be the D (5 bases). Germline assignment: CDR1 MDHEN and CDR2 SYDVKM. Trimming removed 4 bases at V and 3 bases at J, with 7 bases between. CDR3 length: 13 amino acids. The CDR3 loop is CASSWGLNQPQHF. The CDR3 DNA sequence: TGTGCCAGCAGTTGGGGACTCAATCAGCCCCAGCATTTT.

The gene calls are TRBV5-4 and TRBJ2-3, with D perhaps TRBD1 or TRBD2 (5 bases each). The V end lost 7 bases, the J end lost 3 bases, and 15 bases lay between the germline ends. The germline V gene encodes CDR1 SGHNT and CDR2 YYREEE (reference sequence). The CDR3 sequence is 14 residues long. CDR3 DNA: TGTGCCAGCGGGGGAGCGCTGGGGACAGATACGCAGTATTTT. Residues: CASGGALGTDTQYF. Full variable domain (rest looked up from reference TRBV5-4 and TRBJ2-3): ETGVTQSPTHLIKTRGQQVTLRCSSQSGHNTVSWYQQALGQGPQFIFQYYREEENGRGNFPPRFSGLQFPNYSSELNVNALELDDSALYLCASGGALGTDTQYFGPGTRLTVL.

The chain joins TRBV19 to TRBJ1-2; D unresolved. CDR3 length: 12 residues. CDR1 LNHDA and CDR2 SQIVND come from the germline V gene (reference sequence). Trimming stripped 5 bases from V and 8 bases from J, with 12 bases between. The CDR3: CASSSGRRGYTF. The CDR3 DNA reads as TGTGCCAGTAGTTCCGGGAGGCGCGGCTACACCTTC.

CDR3 sequence (DNA): TGTGCCAGCAGCTCCCAAGGTTCGGGAGAATTCCAAGAGACCCAGTACTTC. It is translated as CASSSQGSGEFQETQYF. The gene calls are TRBV7-2 and TRBJ2-5; a possible D gene is TRBD2 (6 bases). Germline V CDR1 and CDR2: SGHTA, FQGNSA. Trimming removed 4 bases at V and 1 base at J, with 19 bases between. The CDR3 runs to 17 residues.